This T cell receptor beta chain was retrieved from a study of long-term antiretroviral therapy in people with HIV. Study results and caveats: Blood was collected between the mid-2000s and the late 2010s, possibly under older ART regimens. No data on ART adherence, viral resistance or therapy changes. Whichever time point was examined, clones expanded before ART dominated the repertoire.

They ran version v3.0 of the immunoSEQ assay at survey level. Produced via immunoSEQ multiplex PCR; TCRdb's table is partial and in-frame only. The table includes tens of thousands of clones, 86% detected once. Germline V gene lookup returns CDR1 SGHRS and CDR2 YFSETQ. V was trimmed by 4 bases and J by 1 base, leaving 11 bases between them. The CDR3 has 14 residues. Worth noting for this clone: Its antigen is not known.

Every HIV-positive participant received treatment in the United States. This receptor was taken from a woman in her twenties or thirties with HIV. The chain combines TRBV5-1 with TRBJ1-1; no definite D call. The starting material was unsorted PBMCs, obtained 0.8 years after starting antiretroviral therapy. CDR3 sequence: CASSHHGENTEAFF. The CDR3 bases are TGCGCCAGCAGCCACCACGGGGAGAACACTGAAGCTTTCTTT. Together with reference TRBV5-1 and TRBJ1-1, the CDR3 gives the full variable domain: KAGVTQTPRYLIKTRGQQVTLSCSPISGHRSVSWYQQTPGQGLQFLFEYFSETQRNKGNFPGRFSGRQFSNSRSEMNVSTLELGDSALYLCASSHHGENTEAFFGQGTRLTVV.